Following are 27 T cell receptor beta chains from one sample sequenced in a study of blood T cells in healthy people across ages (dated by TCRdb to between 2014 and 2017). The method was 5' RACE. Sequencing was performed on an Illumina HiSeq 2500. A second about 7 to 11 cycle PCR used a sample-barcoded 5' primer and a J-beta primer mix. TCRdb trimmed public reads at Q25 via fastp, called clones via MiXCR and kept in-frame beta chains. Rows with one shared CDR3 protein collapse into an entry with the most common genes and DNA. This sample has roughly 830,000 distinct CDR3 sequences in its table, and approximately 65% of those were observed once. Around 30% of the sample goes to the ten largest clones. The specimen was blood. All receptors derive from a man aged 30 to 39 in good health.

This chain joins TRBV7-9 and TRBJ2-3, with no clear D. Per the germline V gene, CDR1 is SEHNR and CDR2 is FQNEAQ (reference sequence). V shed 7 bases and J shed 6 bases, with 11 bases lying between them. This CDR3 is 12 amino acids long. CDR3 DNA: TGTGCCAGCACCCCCCAGGAGGATACGCAGTATTTT. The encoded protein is CASTPQEDTQYF.

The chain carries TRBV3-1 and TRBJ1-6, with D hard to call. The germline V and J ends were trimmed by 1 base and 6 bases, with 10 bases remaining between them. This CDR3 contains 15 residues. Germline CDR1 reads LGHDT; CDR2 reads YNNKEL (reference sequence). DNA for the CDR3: TGTGCCAGCAGCCAAGGAAGAGGGTTTAATTCACCCCTCCACTTT. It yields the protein CASSQGRGFNSPLHF.

Here the CDR3 reads CASSQDVARGGTQYF. The CDR3 DNA is TGCGCCAGCAGCCAAGATGTCGCCCGTGGGGGGACCCAGTACTTC. V is TRBV4-3 and J is TRBJ2-5; D tentatively fits TRBD1 or TRBD2 (5 bases each). This CDR3 is built from 15 residues. Germline CDR1 and CDR2: LGHNA and YSLEER. Between the trimmed V and J ends, which lost 0 bases and 7 bases, there was a span of 15 bases.

CDR3 DNA sequence: TGTGCCAGCAGCCAAGTTGTTGTTACCTACTACGAGCAGTACTTC. This encodes CASSQVVVTYYEQYF. V usage is TRBV14 and J usage is TRBJ2-4; D remains ambiguous. The J call is uncertain, as TRBJ2-7 better fits the DNA end. This CDR3 spans 15 amino acids. Per the germline V gene, CDR1 is SGHDN and CDR2 is FVKESK.

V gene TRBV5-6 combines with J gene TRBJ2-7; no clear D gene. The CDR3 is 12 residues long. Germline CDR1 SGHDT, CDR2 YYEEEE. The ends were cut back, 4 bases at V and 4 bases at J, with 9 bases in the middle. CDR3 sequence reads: CASSASTYEQYF. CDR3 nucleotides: TGTGCCAGCAGCGCATCGACATACGAGCAGTACTTC. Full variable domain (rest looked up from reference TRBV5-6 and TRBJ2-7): DAGVTQSPTHLIKTRGQQVTLRCSPKSGHDTVSWYQQALGQGPQFIFQYYEEEERQRGNFPDRFSGHQFPNYSSELNVNALLLGDSALYLCASSASTYEQYFGPGTRLTVT.

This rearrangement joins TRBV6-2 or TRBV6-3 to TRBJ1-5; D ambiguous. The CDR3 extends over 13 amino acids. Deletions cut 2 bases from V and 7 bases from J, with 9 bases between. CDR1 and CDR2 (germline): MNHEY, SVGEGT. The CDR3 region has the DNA TGTGCCAGCAGTTACATGGGAGGACAGCCCCAGCATTTT. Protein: CASSYMGGQPQHF.

CDR3 region: CASSLVAPAGEQYF. CDR3 in DNA: TGTGCCAGCAGCTTAGTCGCGCCCGCGGGTGAGCAGTACTTC. This chain uses TRBV7-2 with TRBJ2-7, with D tentatively TRBD2 (5 bases). V dropped 1 base and J dropped 7 bases, with 14 bases sitting between them. Germline V gene sequence: CDR1 SGHTA, CDR2 FQGNSA. This CDR3 has 14 amino acids.

The CDR3 here is CASSPRGNTGANVLTF. CDR3 nucleotide sequence: TGTGCCAGCAGCCCTCGCGGGAACACTGGGGCCAACGTCCTGACTTTC. The genes are TRBV3-1 and TRBJ2-6, with D maybe TRBD2 (6 bases). The ends were cut back, 4 bases at V and 2 bases at J, with 12 bases in the middle. Germline V gene data show CDR1 as LGHDT and CDR2 as YNNKEL (reference sequence). The CDR3 totals 16 residues.

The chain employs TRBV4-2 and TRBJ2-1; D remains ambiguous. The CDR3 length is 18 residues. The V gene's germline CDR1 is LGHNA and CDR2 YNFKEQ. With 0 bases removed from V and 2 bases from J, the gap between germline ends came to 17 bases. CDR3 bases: TGTGCCAGCAGCCAAGATTTGGGGTCCAAGGGCACCTACAATGAGCAGTTCTTC. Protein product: CASSQDLGSKGTYNEQFF.

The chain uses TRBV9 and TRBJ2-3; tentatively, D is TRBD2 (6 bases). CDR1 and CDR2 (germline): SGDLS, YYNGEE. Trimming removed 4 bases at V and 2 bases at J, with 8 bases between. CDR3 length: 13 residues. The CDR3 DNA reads TGTGCCAGCAGCCGGGGGAACACAGATACGCAGTATTTT. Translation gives CASSRGNTDTQYF.

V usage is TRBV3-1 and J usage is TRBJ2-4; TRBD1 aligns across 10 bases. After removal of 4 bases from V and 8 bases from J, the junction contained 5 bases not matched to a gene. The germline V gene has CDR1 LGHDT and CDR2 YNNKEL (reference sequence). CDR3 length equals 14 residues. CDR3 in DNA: TGTGCCAGCAGCCCCTCCGGGACAGGGGACATTCAGTACTTC. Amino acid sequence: CASSPSGTGDIQYF. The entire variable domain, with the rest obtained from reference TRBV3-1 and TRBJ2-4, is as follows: DTAVSQTPKYLVTQMGNDKSIKCEQNLGHDTMYWYKQDSKKFLKIMFSYNNKELIINETVPNRFSPKSPDKAHLNLHINSLELGDSAVYFCASSPSGTGDIQYFGAGTRLSVL.

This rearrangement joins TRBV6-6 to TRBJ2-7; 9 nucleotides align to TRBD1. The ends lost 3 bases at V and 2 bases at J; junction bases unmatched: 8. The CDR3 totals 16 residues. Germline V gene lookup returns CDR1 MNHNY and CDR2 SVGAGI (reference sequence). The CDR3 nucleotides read TGTGCCAGCAGTTATAATTCGGGACAGGGCCCCTACGAGCAGTACTTC. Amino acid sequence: CASSYNSGQGPYEQYF.

The CDR3 sequence: CATKDGNEKLFF. The CDR3 DNA follows: TGTGCCACCAAGGACGGGAATGAAAAACTGTTTTTT. The chain links TRBV10-3 to TRBJ1-4; D unresolved. The CDR3 spans 12 residues. CDR1 and CDR2 (germline): ENHRY, SYGVKD. Trimming cost V 10 bases and J 5 bases, with 11 bases left between them.

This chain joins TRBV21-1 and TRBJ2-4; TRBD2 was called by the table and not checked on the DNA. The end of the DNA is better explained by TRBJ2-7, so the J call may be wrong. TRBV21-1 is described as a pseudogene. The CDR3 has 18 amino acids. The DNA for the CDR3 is TGTGCCAGCAGCAAAGTCTCCAGACTAGCGGGGGTCCTGTACGAGCAGTACTTC. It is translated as CASSKVSRLAGVLYEQYF.

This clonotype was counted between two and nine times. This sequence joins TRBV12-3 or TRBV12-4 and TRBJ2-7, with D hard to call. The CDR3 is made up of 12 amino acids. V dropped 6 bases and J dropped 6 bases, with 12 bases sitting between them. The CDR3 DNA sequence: TGTGCCAGCAGGCCGACCGCTGGCGAGCAGTACTTC. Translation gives CASRPTAGEQYF.

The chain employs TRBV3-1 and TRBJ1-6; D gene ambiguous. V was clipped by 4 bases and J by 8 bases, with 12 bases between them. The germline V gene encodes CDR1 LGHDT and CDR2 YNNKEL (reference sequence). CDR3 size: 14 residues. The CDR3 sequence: CASSPMMVDSPLHF. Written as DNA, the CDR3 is TGTGCCAGCAGCCCCATGATGGTCGATTCACCCCTCCACTTT.

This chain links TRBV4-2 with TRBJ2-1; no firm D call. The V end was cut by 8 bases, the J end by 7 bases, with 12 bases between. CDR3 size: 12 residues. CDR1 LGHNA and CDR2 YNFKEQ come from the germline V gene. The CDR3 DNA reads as TGTGCCAGCCAGGCCCCCGGGAATGAGCAGTTCTTC. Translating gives CASQAPGNEQFF.

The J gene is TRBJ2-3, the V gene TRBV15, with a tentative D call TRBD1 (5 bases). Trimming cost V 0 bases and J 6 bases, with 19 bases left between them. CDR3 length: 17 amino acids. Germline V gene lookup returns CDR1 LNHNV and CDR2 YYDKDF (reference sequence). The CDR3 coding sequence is TGTGCCACCAGCAGAGATTCCCCCCCACAGGCCTGGGATACGCAGTATTTT. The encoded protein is CATSRDSPPQAWDTQYF.

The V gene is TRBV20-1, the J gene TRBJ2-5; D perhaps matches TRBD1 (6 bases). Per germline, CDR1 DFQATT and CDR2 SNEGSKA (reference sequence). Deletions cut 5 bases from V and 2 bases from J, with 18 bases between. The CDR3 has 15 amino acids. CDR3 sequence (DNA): TGCAGTGCTTACCCACATTGGACAGTACAAGAGACCCAGTACTTC. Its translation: CSAYPHWTVQETQYF.

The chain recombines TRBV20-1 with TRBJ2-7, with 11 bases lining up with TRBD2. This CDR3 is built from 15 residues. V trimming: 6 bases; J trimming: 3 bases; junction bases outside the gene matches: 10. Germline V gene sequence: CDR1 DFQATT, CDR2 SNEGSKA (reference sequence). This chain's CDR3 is CSAAAVGTSGYEQYF. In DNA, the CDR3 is TGCAGTGCGGCGGCCGTCGGGACTAGCGGCTACGAGCAGTACTTC.

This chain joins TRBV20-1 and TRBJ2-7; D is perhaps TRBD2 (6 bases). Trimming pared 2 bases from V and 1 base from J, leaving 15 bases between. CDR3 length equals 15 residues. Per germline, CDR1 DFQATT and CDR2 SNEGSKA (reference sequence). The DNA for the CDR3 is TGCAGTGCTAGAAAATCGGGCGGGGTATCCTACGAGCAGTACTTC. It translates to CSARKSGGVSYEQYF.

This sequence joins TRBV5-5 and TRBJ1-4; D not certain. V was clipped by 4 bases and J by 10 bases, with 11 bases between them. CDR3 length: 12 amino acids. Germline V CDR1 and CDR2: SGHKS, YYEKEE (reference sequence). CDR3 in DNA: TGTGCCAGCAGCCACGAGGGCCGAAAACTGTTTTTT. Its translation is CASSHEGRKLFF.

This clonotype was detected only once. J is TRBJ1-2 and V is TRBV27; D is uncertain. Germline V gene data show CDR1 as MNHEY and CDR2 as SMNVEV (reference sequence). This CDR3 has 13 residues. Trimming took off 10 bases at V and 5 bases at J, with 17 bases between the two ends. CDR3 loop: CATRRSPVYGYTF. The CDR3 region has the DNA TGTGCCACCCGGCGCAGTCCTGTATATGGCTACACCTTC.

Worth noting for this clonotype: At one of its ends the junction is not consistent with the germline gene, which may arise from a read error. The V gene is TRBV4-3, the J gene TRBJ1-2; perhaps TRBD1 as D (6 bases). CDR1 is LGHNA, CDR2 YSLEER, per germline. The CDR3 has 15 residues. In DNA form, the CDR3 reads TGCGCCAGCAGCCCCCTAAGAGACGGACAGAGGGGCTACGCCTTC. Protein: CASSPLRDGQRGYAF.

The chain's CDR3 is CASSLVGTSAGANVLTF. The CDR3, as DNA: TGTGCCAGCAGCTTAGTCGGTACCTCCGCGGGGGCCAACGTCCTGACTTTC. The rearrangement joins TRBV7-3 to TRBJ2-6, with D unclear. Trimming took off 2 bases at V and 4 bases at J, with 15 bases between the two ends. CDR3 length: 17 amino acids. Germline CDR1 reads SGHTA; CDR2 reads FQGTGA.

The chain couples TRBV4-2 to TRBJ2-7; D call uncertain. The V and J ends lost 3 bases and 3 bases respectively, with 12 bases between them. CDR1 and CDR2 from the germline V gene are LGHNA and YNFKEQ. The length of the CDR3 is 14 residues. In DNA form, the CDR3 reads TGTGCCAGCAGCCACAACCCAACTGGCTACGAGCAGTACTTC. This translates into CASSHNPTGYEQYF.

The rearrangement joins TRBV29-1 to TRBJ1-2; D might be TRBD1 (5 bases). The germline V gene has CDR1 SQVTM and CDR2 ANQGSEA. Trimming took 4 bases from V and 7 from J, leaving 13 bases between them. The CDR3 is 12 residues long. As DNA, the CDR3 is TGCAGCGTTGTGGGACCCTGGAGTGGCTACACCTTC. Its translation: CSVVGPWSGYTF.